This is a list of T cell receptor beta chains from one sample in a study of blood T cell repertoires in COVID-19. The protocol was immunoSEQ multiplex PCR, while the TCRdb copy is restricted to in-frame clones and leaves out a portion. Among hundreds of thousands of clones listed, approximately 90% were seen once. The sequencing sample was made of peripheral blood. The receptors were sampled from a woman younger than 35 with acute or convalescent COVID-19. Both conserved end residues are part of each CDR3. D genes are given only for firm matches. For some rows the clone size is stated as once, few or many, or as a class when expanded; others skip it.

>-|TRBV7-9|TRBJ1-1|-
TGTGCCAGCAGCTTAGGGTGGGACCGGGACAAAGCTTTCTTT
CASSLGWDRDKAFF
>-|TRBV18|TRBJ1-1|TRBD1
TGTGCCAGCTCACCTCGAGACAGGGGTGGGAACACTGAAGCTTTCTTT
CASSPRDRGGNTEAFF
>-|TRBV14|TRBJ1-6|-
TGTGCCAGCAGTCTTACCGGGACACTGTATTCACCCCTCCACTTT
CASSLTGTLYSPLHF
>-|TRBV9|TRBJ1-6|-
TGTGCCAGCAGCCCACTAAATTCACCCCTCCACTTT
CASSPLNSPLHF
>-|TRBV5-5|TRBJ2-3|-
TGTGCCAGCAGCTTGGACAGCCCCTTCACAGATACGCAGTATTTT
CASSLDSPFTDTQYF
>-|TRBV6-5|TRBJ1-5|TRBD1
TGTGCCAGCAACCTGCGACAGGGGACGGATCAGCCCCAGCATTTT
CASNLRQGTDQPQHF
>-|TRBV5-1|TRBJ2-7|TRBD1
TGCGCCAGCAGCTATGGGGACAGGGGGGGCGAGCAGTACTTC
CASSYGDRGGEQYF
>-|TRBV19|TRBJ1-2|-
TGTGCCAGTCAGAGGGAAGACTATGGCTACACCTTC
CASQREDYGYTF
>few|TRBV7-2|TRBJ1-5|TRBD1
TGTGCCAGCAGCTTCAGCCGGGACAGGGGGCGTGGAAGCAATCAGCCCCAGCATTTT
CASSFSRDRGRGSNQPQHF
>-|TRBV7-2|TRBJ1-3|-
TGTGCCAGCAGCCGTAAGGCCTTGGGGGACAACTCTGGAAACACCATATATTTT
CASSRKALGDNSGNTIYF
>-|TRBV5-8|TRBJ2-7|TRBD1
TGTGCCAGCAGCCTAAAGACAGGGGGCGAGCAGTACTTC
CASSLKTGGEQYF
>-|TRBV7-3|TRBJ2-1|-
TGTGCCAGCAGCGGGCGGGGGCCCTACAATGAGCAGTTCTTC
CASSGRGPYNEQFF
>once|TRBV7-9|TRBJ1-2|TRBD1
TGTGCCAGCAGCCCCCAGGGGGGCGATGGCTACACCTTC
CASSPQGGDGYTF
>-|TRBV15|TRBJ2-5|TRBD1
TGTGCCACCAGCAGAGTCCCACAGGGGAGCCTGGAGACCCAGTACTTC
CATSRVPQGSLETQYF
>-|TRBV5-1|TRBJ2-3|TRBD2
TGCGCCAGTTCGGGAGGGGGTGGAACAGATACGCAGTATTTT
CASSGGGGTDTQYF
>-|TRBV4-2|TRBJ1-1|-
TGTGCCAGCAGCCAAGATGCCCTTCGCGGGGAAGGCACTGAAGCTTTCTTT
CASSQDALRGEGTEAFF
>-|TRBV5-1|TRBJ2-7|-
TGCGCCAGCAGCTTGCAGGGGCGAGGGGAGCAGTACTTC
CASSLQGRGEQYF
>-|TRBV5-1|TRBJ1-2|TRBD1
TGCGCCAGCAGCTATTACCGGGACAGGGTGTACTATGGCTACACCTTC
CASSYYRDRVYYGYTF
>once|TRBV3-1/TRBV3-2|TRBJ1-4|-
TGTGCCAGCAGCCAAGATGGTGACAGTAATGAAAAACTGTTTTTT
CASSQDGDSNEKLFF
>-|TRBV7-9|TRBJ1-1|-
TGTGCCAGCAGCTTAGTGCGTCCTGAAGCTTTCTTT
CASSLVRPEAFF
>-|TRBV21-1|TRBJ1-2|-
TGTGCCAGCAGCAATTACTGCCTGTATGGCTACACCTTC
CASSNYCLYGYTF
>few|TRBV3-1/TRBV3-2|TRBJ1-5|-
TGTGCCAGCAGCCAAGAAGGGGGTGGGCATCAGCCCCAGCATTTT
CASSQEGGGHQPQHF
>-|TRBV29-1|TRBJ2-6|TRBD1
TGCAGCGTTGGGGACAGGGGGCGAGTTGGGGCCAACGTCCTGACTTTC
CSVGDRGRVGANVLTF
>-|TRBV5-4|TRBJ1-1|-
TGTGCCAGCAGCCTAGGACAGATGAACACTGAAGCTTTCTTT
CASSLGQMNTEAFF
>-|TRBV11-2|TRBJ1-5|TRBD1
TGTGCCAGCAGTTCGGACAGGGCTCAGCCCCAGCATTTT
CASSSDRAQPQHF
>-|TRBV29-1|TRBJ2-2|-
TGCAGCGTTGAACCCTTACTGGCGAACACCGGGGAGCTGTTTTTT
CSVEPLLANTGELFF
>-|TRBV7-9|TRBJ1-2|-
TGTGCCAGCAGCTCCACGGGGAGACCTAACTATGGCTACACCTTC
CASSSTGRPNYGYTF
>-|TRBV4-1|TRBJ2-2|-
TGCGCCAGCAGCCAAGTTGCGGGGGCCCACGGGGAGCTGTTTTTT
CASSQVAGAHGELFF
>-|TRBV7-3|TRBJ1-1|TRBD1
TGTGCCAGCAGCTTAAATACAGGGGGGGACACTGAAGCTTTCTTT
CASSLNTGGDTEAFF
>-|TRBV5-4|TRBJ2-6|-
TGTGCCAGCAGCTCGGGATCCGGGGCCAACGTCCTGACTTTC
CASSSGSGANVLTF
>-|TRBV7-6|TRBJ2-1|-
TGTGCCAGCAGCTTAAGAGGCCAGCCCACCAATGAGCAGTTCTTC
CASSLRGQPTNEQFF
>-|TRBV27|TRBJ1-2|-
TGTGCCAGCAGTTTATCTCCCCCTGGGGCAGGGTATGGCTACACCTTC
CASSLSPPGAGYGYTF